Listed below are T cell receptor beta chains from one sample, sequenced in a study of PD-1 blockade in classical Hodgkin lymphoma. TCRdb's table, derived via immunoSEQ multiplex PCR, lists solely in-frame clones and lacks some. In the table there are 29,000 or so clones, more than 80% of which are singletons. Material for sequencing was CD4+ T cells from blood. All receptors derive from a human donor with classical Hodgkin lymphoma. Both conserved end residues are part of each CDR3. The order of the fields is D gene, clone size, V gene, J gene, CDR3 DNA, CDR3 protein. The D gene is left open where the match is weak. Some rows mark clone size as missing; the rest say once, few, many or name a class of expanded clone.

TRBD1,NA,TRBV2,TRBJ2-5,TGTGCCAGCAGTTCTAAACCTATTACTCCGGGACAGGGACTTCAAGAGACCCAGTACTTC,CASSSKPITPGQGLQETQYF
TRBD2,NA,TRBV5-5,TRBJ2-7,TGTGCCAGCAGCTTGGGGTTTGCGGGAGGTATCTCCTACGAGCAGTACTTC,CASSLGFAGGISYEQYF
NA,once,TRBV7-3,TRBJ2-1,TGTGCCAGCAGCCCGGAGGGGCCCTACAATGAGCAGTTCTTC,CASSPEGPYNEQFF
NA,NA,TRBV5-4,TRBJ2-6,TGTGCCAGCAGCTCCCAATCTGGGGCCAACGTCCTGACTTTC,CASSSQSGANVLTF
TRBD1,NA,TRBV27,TRBJ1-4,TGTGCCAGCAGTCGGACAGGGTTTAATGAAAAACTGTTTTTT,CASSRTGFNEKLFF
TRBD2,NA,TRBV6-1,TRBJ2-2,TGTGCCAGCATCCAGCGGGAGTCCGGCGGGGAGCTGTTTTTT,CASIQRESGGELFF
NA,NA,TRBV5-4,TRBJ2-4,TGTGCCAGCAGCCCGGACTTGGGCAAAAACATTCAGTACTTC,CASSPDLGKNIQYF
NA,NA,TRBV6-5,TRBJ2-7,TGTGCCAGCAGTTACTCGAAGATGCGGGGAGGCGAGCAGTACTTC,CASSYSKMRGGEQYF
NA,NA,TRBV5-1,TRBJ2-5,TGCGCCAGCAGCTGGAGGACGGATCAAGAGACCCAGTACTTC,CASSWRTDQETQYF
NA,NA,TRBV6-6,TRBJ1-1,TGTGCCAGCAGTTACTCCCAGGGGTCTCCTTGGGCTTTCTTT,CASSYSQGSPWAFF
NA,NA,TRBV10-3,TRBJ2-5,TGTGCCATCAGTGGCTGGGTTGGGAGAGAGACCCAGTACTTC,CAISGWVGRETQYF
NA,once,TRBV28,TRBJ2-1,TGTGCCAGCTTTCAACGACAGACTAACAATGAGCAGTTCTTC,CASFQRQTNNEQFF
NA,NA,TRBV28,TRBJ1-1,TGTGCCAGCAGCCGTCCTGTAGGGCGGGGGACTGAAGCTTTCTTT,CASSRPVGRGTEAFF
NA,few,TRBV19,TRBJ2-7,TGTGCCAGTACGGCAGGGTTTGACCCCACCTACGAGCAGTACTTC,CASTAGFDPTYEQYF
NA,NA,TRBV28,TRBJ2-2,TGTGCCAATTCGGAGGGGCCTTCGAACACCGGGGAGCTGTTTTTT,CANSEGPSNTGELFF
TRBD2,NA,TRBV4-1,TRBJ2-2,TGCGCCAGCAGCAAGGGACTAGCGGGGTACACCGGGGAGCTGTTTTTT,CASSKGLAGYTGELFF
NA,NA,TRBV7-2,TRBJ1-1,TGTGCCAGCAGCTCCCAACAGGCCATGAACACTGAAGCTTTCTTT,CASSSQQAMNTEAFF
TRBD1,NA,TRBV7-8,TRBJ2-7,TGTGCCAGCAGCTTGGACAGGGGAAAGCAGTACTTC,CASSLDRGKQYF